This T cell receptor (beta chain) was obtained from a study of T cell changes during pregnancy in multiple sclerosis (dated by TCRdb to the late 2010s). Some background on the complete study: The study examined how the T cell repertoire changed over the course of pregnancy in women with multiple sclerosis.

As encoded in the germline V gene (reference sequence), CDR1 is SSHAT while CDR2 is FNYEAQ. There are 13 amino acids in the CDR3, from cysteine to phenylalanine inclusive. Kept here is only the CDR3 DNA, which spans 39 bases and is read in frame from base 1. With regard to this clone: No cognate antigen has been identified for it. The junction shows a germline mismatch at one end, possibly a read error.

Library construction relied on the immunoSEQ multiplex PCR assay. As stored in TCRdb, this immuneACCESS dataset retains in-frame rearrangements with V and J assigned. A fraction of the clones does not appear; measured against another copy, unresolved V genes explain less than half of the discrepancy, and the remainder lacks a known reason. The sample records some 52,000 clones, approximately 92% of which are singletons. The top ten clonotypes cover 0.65% to 0.85% of the sample. This receptor was identified in a female donor with multiple sclerosis, enrolled in a pregnancy study. This specimen consisted of CD4+ T cells from peripheral blood mononuclear cells, obtained in the third trimester of pregnancy. Rearrangement joined TRBV7-7 to TRBJ2-1, with 9 middle bases fitting TRBD1. CDR3 reads: CASSLGQGREQFF. At the DNA level, the sequence is TGTGCTAGCAGCCTGGGACAGGGCCGAGAGCAGTTCTTC.